Below are 31 T cell receptor beta chains sequenced from a single sample in a study of cytomegalovirus exposure and HLA in healthy donors. 60 Vbeta and 13 Jbeta primers were used in PCR. Assay used: immunoSEQ multiplex PCR; TCRdb lists only in-frame clones, some missing. The table has about 180,000 clones, about 75% seen once; the top ten hold nearly 6.5%. Sequencing input: PBMCs. The origin of the receptors is a man aged 40-49 years in good health and CMV-seropositive.

This clone has only a few counts. The rearrangement links TRBV21-1 to TRBJ2-1; the table's D call, TRBD1, has no DNA check behind it. TRBV21-1 is deemed a pseudogene. The CDR3 is 12 amino acids. In nucleotides, the CDR3 is TGTGCCAGCAGTGACATTCGTGATGAGCAGTTCTTC. Amino acids: CASSDIRDEQFF.

The chain couples TRBV18 to TRBJ2-3, with 12 positions matching TRBD2. Germline-derived CDR1 and CDR2 are KGHSH and LQKENI. There are 16 residues in the CDR3. Trimming at V came to 0 bases and at J to 5 bases, leaving 3 bases not matched to a gene. As DNA, the CDR3 is TGTGCCAGCTCACCACCGCTAGCGGGAGGGGTAGATACGCAGTATTTT. This translates into CASSPPLAGGVDTQYF.

This CDR3 is CASSVRGTNYGYTF. The CDR3 coding sequence is TGTGCCAGCAGCGTCAGGGGGACTAACTATGGCTACACCTTC. This rearrangement joins TRBV6-1 to TRBJ1-2, with TRBD1 matching over 7 bases. CDR3 length equals 14 residues. V lost 6 bases to trimming and J lost 0 bases; unmatched junction nucleotides: 4. CDR1 is MNHNS, CDR2 SASEGT, per germline.

The rearrangement uses TRBV6-1 and TRBJ2-1, with 8 nucleotides matching TRBD2. V lost 3 bases to trimming and J lost 7 bases; unmatched junction nucleotides: 8. The CDR3 is 15 residues long. Germline CDR1 reads MNHNS; CDR2 reads SASEGT. The CDR3 DNA reads TGTGCCAGCAGTGAGCAGGGCGGGAGGTGGAATGAGCAGTTCTTC. Protein product: CASSEQGGRWNEQFF.

The genes are TRBV4-1 and TRBJ2-7, with TRBD2 matching over 8 bases. With 6 bases clipped from V and 3 bases from J, the junction kept 10 bases outside the gene matches. Germline-derived CDR1 and CDR2 are MGHRA and YSYEKL. The CDR3 loop spans 15 amino acids. CDR3 protein: CASRDLTSGRYEQYF. In DNA form, the CDR3 reads TGCGCCAGCAGGGACCTAACTAGCGGCCGCTACGAGCAGTACTTC.

The CDR3 here is CASSQHGGLAGVEWGPDTQYF. The CDR3 coding sequence is TGCGCCAGCAGCCAACACGGGGGACTAGCGGGAGTTGAGTGGGGCCCAGATACGCAGTATTTT. The chain has TRBV5-1 and TRBJ2-3; 14 bases are shared with TRBD2. The CDR3 has 21 residues. V lost 4 bases, J lost 4 bases, and 20 bases stayed unmatched. Germline assignment: CDR1 SGHRS and CDR2 YFSETQ.

The J gene is TRBJ1-1, the V gene TRBV29-1, with a weak D call TRBD1 (6 bases). V gave up 4 bases and J gave up 4 bases, with 19 bases separating them. CDR3 size: 15 residues. The germline V gene has CDR1 SQVTM and CDR2 ANQGSEA. The CDR3 region is CSVVRGLWDTTEAFF. As DNA, the CDR3 is TGCAGCGTTGTCAGGGGCCTCTGGGATACCACTGAAGCTTTCTTT.

This sequence joins TRBV18 and TRBJ1-5; the D is unclear. The CDR3 spans 14 residues. From germline, CDR1 is KGHSH and CDR2 LQKENI. V gave up 1 base and J gave up 4 bases, with 8 bases separating them. This chain's CDR3 is CASSPRASNQPQHF. The CDR3 region has the DNA TGTGCCAGCTCACCACGGGCGTCGAATCAGCCCCAGCATTTT.

The chain joins TRBV10-3 to TRBJ2-4; 9 bases match TRBD1. The CDR3 consists of 17 residues. V lost 4 bases, J lost 0 bases, and 7 bases stayed unmatched. Germline V CDR1 and CDR2: ENHRY, SYGVKD. The CDR3 region is CAISGTGDATAKNIQYF. In nucleotides, the CDR3 is TGTGCCATCAGTGGGACAGGGGACGCGACAGCCAAAAACATTCAGTACTTC.

V is TRBV5-4 and J is TRBJ2-2; TRBD1 might be the D (6 bases). V was pared by 4 bases and J by 1 base, with 14 bases between. The CDR3 has 16 amino acids. CDR1 and CDR2 (germline): SGHNT, YYREEE (reference sequence). The CDR3 nucleotides read TGTGCCAGCAGCATTGGTGGCAGGGGGAACACCGGGGAGCTGTTTTTT. As protein: CASSIGGRGNTGELFF.

The chain uses TRBV7-9 and TRBJ2-7, with D tentatively TRBD2 (7 bases). The V end was cut by 3 bases, the J end by 6 bases, with 18 bases between. The CDR3 length is 15 residues. From germline, CDR1 is SEHNR and CDR2 FQNEAQ (reference sequence). CDR3 sequence: CASSLRGGQTGEQYF. The CDR3 DNA sequence: TGTGCCAGCAGCTTGAGGGGGGGGCAGACGGGCGAGCAGTACTTC.

The chain is built from TRBV5-1 and TRBJ1-1; TRBD1 matches at 8 bases. The CDR3 runs 13 residues. Germline V gene sequence: CDR1 SGHRS, CDR2 YFSETQ. Trimming removed 3 bases from V and 6 bases from J; junction bases left unmatched: 4. As DNA, the CDR3 is TGCGCCAGCAGCTCGGACAGGGCGGCTGAAGCTTTCTTT. This sequence encodes CASSSDRAAEAFF.

The rearrangement links TRBV27 to TRBJ2-1; D might be TRBD2 (5 bases). Germline V gene sequence: CDR1 MNHEY, CDR2 SMNVEV (reference sequence). The ends were cut back, 0 bases at V and 6 bases at J, with 6 bases in the middle. CDR3 length equals 13 residues. The CDR3 coding sequence is TGTGCCAGCAGTTTATCGGGGAGCAATGAGCAGTTCTTC. Protein: CASSLSGSNEQFF.

The genes are TRBV28 and TRBJ1-2; weak D call: TRBD1 (6 bases). Germline V gene sequence: CDR1 MDHEN, CDR2 SYDVKM. Trimming took 7 bases from V and 4 from J, leaving 16 bases between them. The CDR3 length is 14 residues. In DNA form, the CDR3 reads TGTGCCAGCACCTCGGACAGCCGCGTCTATGGCTACACCTTC. Its translation: CASTSDSRVYGYTF.

The chain is built from TRBV6-1 and TRBJ1-2; weak D call: TRBD1 (5 bases). Trimming left V 7 bases short and J 5 bases short, with 20 bases between. The V gene's germline CDR1 is MNHNS and CDR2 SASEGT. The CDR3 loop spans 15 amino acids. Here the CDR3 reads CASKSRDGGEYGYTF. DNA of the CDR3: TGTGCCAGCAAATCCCGTGACGGGGGAGAGTATGGCTACACCTTC.

This clone was detected only a few times. The V call is TRBV7-9, the J call TRBJ2-7; a possible D gene is TRBD2 (6 bases). This CDR3 comprises 13 residues. Trimming took 6 bases from V and 3 from J, leaving 12 bases between them. Germline loops: CDR1 SEHNR, CDR2 FQNEAQ (reference sequence). CDR3 protein: CASSLGLSYEQYF. CDR3 nucleotides: TGTGCCAGCAGTCTGGGACTGAGCTACGAGCAGTACTTC.

This clone has only a few counts. V is TRBV19 and J is TRBJ1-2; no clear D gene. The CDR3 loop spans 15 amino acids. The V end was cut by 2 bases, the J end by 2 bases, with 12 bases between. In germline, CDR1 is LNHDA, CDR2 SQIVND (reference sequence). CDR3 region: CASSIPRRWNYGYTF. For the CDR3, the DNA is TGTGCCAGTAGTATACCCCGGAGATGGAACTATGGCTACACCTTC.

The V gene is TRBV7-9, the J gene TRBJ2-1; 10 positions match TRBD1. The junction had 12 bases not matched to a gene; V was cut back by 3 bases and J by 4 bases. Germline values: CDR1 SEHNR, CDR2 FQNEAQ (reference sequence). This CDR3 spans 18 amino acids. CDR3 DNA: TGTGCCAGCAGCTTCCGCGACCAGGGACAGGGGTCTTACAATGAGCAGTTCTTC. This encodes CASSFRDQGQGSYNEQFF.

The chain carries TRBV5-4 and TRBJ2-3, with D possibly matching TRBD1 (5 bases). Trimming cost V 2 bases and J 4 bases, with 14 bases left between them. The CDR3 covers 15 residues. Germline V CDR1 and CDR2: SGHNT, YYREEE (reference sequence). The CDR3 protein is CASSLGHLGPDTQYF. The CDR3 DNA reads TGTGCCAGCAGCTTAGGACATTTAGGGCCAGATACGCAGTATTTT.

This clone appeared a few times. The rearrangement uses TRBV5-4 and TRBJ2-6, with TRBD2 matching 10 bases. In germline, CDR1 is SGHNT, CDR2 YYREEE (reference sequence). This CDR3 has 18 residues. Trimming took 5 bases from V and 0 from J; bases not matched to a gene: 8. CDR3 loop: CASRAGASGSSGANVLTF. The DNA for the CDR3 is TGTGCCAGCAGGGCTGGGGCTAGCGGGAGCTCTGGGGCCAACGTCCTGACTTTC. Variable domain in full (rest from reference TRBV5-4 and TRBJ2-6): ETGVTQSPTHLIKTRGQQVTLRCSSQSGHNTVSWYQQALGQGPQFIFQYYREEENGRGNFPPRFSGLQFPNYSSELNVNALELDDSALYLCASRAGASGSSGANVLTFGAGSRLTVL.

In DNA, the CDR3 is TGTGCCATCAGTGAGTCGACTAGCGGGCAGGATGAGCAGTTCTTC. Amino acids: CAISESTSGQDEQFF. V usage is TRBV10-3 and J usage is TRBJ2-1; 10 bases line up with TRBD2. This CDR3 has 15 amino acids. Per germline, CDR1 ENHRY and CDR2 SYGVKD. J gave up 8 bases and V 0 bases, and 4 bases lay outside the gene matches.

The chain combines TRBV18 with TRBJ2-4; 7 bases are a match to TRBD1. CDR3 size: 14 residues. CDR1 is KGHSH, CDR2 LQKENI, per germline. The J segment lost 11 bases and the V segment lost 2 bases, leaving 9 bases of the junction unmatched. DNA of the CDR3: TGTGCCAGCTCACCAGCTCTCGACAGGGCTGTTCAGTACTTC. Its protein product is CASSPALDRAVQYF. Combining the CDR3 with reference TRBV18 and TRBJ2-4 gives the whole variable domain NAGVMQNPRHLVRRRGQEARLRCSPMKGHSHVYWYRQLPEEGLKFMVYLQKENIIDESGMPKERFSAEFPKEGPSILRIQQVVRGDSAAYFCASSPALDRAVQYFGAGTRLSVL.

The chain links TRBV28 to TRBJ2-3, with 13 bases that match TRBD2. CDR3 size: 16 residues. Germline loops: CDR1 MDHEN, CDR2 SYDVKM. The V segment lost 4 bases and the J segment 6 bases; nucleotides outside the gene matches: 7. CDR3 sequence: CASSSHTSGRVDTQYF. The CDR3 region has the DNA TGTGCCAGCAGTTCCCATACTAGCGGGAGGGTGGATACGCAGTATTTT.

This sequence joins TRBV5-5 and TRBJ1-2; a weak D match, TRBD1 (6 bases). Germline V gene data show CDR1 as SGHKS and CDR2 as YYEKEE (reference sequence). CDR3 length equals 11 residues. The V and J ends lost 2 bases and 13 bases respectively, with 12 bases between them. CDR3 sequence reads: CASSLNTGSTF. The CDR3 bases are TGTGCCAGCAGCTTAAATACAGGGTCCACCTTC.

The V gene is TRBV18, the J gene TRBJ2-1, with TRBD2 matching over 10 bases. Germline V gene lookup returns CDR1 KGHSH and CDR2 LQKENI. This CDR3 contains 14 residues. The junction had 3 bases not matched to a gene; V was cut back by 6 bases and J by 4 bases. CDR3 nucleotide sequence: TGTGCCAGCTCTGAAGCGGGAGGGTACAATGAGCAGTTCTTC. Its translation is CASSEAGGYNEQFF.

The chain uses TRBV4-1 and TRBJ2-1; D is unclear. The CDR3 sequence is 13 residues long. V gave up 1 base and J gave up 5 bases, with 6 bases separating them. Germline V gene data show CDR1 as MGHRA and CDR2 as YSYEKL. The CDR3, as DNA: TGCGCCAGCAGCCAAGCGACTCACAATGAGCAGTTCTTC. It codes for CASSQATHNEQFF.

The chain combines TRBV2 with TRBJ2-1; D is possibly TRBD1 (6 bases). The V end lost 2 bases, the J end lost 9 bases, and 20 bases lay between the germline ends. Germline-derived CDR1 and CDR2 are SNHLY and FYNNEI. The CDR3 contains 16 residues. CDR3 DNA sequence: TGTGCCAGCAGTGAAACTGGGGGCCCCCTGGGCACTGAGCAGTTCTTC. Protein sequence: CASSETGGPLGTEQFF.

A few counts support this clone. The V call is TRBV18, the J call TRBJ2-1; 8 bases align to TRBD2. Germline V gene lookup returns CDR1 KGHSH and CDR2 LQKENI. V was pared by 2 bases and J by 5 bases, with 5 bases of the junction left unmatched. This CDR3 is built from 15 residues. The CDR3 here is CASSPSERGNNEQFF. In DNA form, the CDR3 reads TGTGCCAGCTCACCATCTGAGCGGGGGAACAATGAGCAGTTCTTC. Complete variable domain (other parts from reference TRBV18 and TRBJ2-1): NAGVMQNPRHLVRRRGQEARLRCSPMKGHSHVYWYRQLPEEGLKFMVYLQKENIIDESGMPKERFSAEFPKEGPSILRIQQVVRGDSAAYFCASSPSERGNNEQFFGPGTRLTVL.

In this sample, this clone turned up once. The chain is built from TRBV7-2 and TRBJ2-5, with a weak D call TRBD1 (6 bases). This CDR3 has 15 residues. V was shortened by 5 bases and J by 2 bases, with 15 bases between the two germline ends. Germline V gene sequence: CDR1 SGHTA, CDR2 FQGNSA. The CDR3 DNA reads TGTGCCAGCAGCCTCACGGGACAAATACAAGAGACCCAGTACTTC. Translating it yields CASSLTGQIQETQYF.

This clone was counted a few times. The rearrangement uses TRBV5-8 and TRBJ1-5; 7 positions agree with TRBD1. Germline values: CDR1 SGHTS, CDR2 YDEGEE. V lost 3 bases to trimming and J lost 0 bases; unmatched junction nucleotides: 3. The CDR3 runs 15 residues. CDR3: CASSSGQSSNQPQHF. In DNA, the CDR3 is TGTGCCAGCAGCTCGGGACAGTCTAGCAATCAGCCCCAGCATTTT.

The chain recombines TRBV29-1 with TRBJ1-5; TRBD1 matches 10 bases. The germline CDR1 and CDR2 sequences are SQVTM and ANQGSEA. This CDR3 has 12 amino acids. CDR3 region: CGTGESNQPQHF. For the CDR3, the DNA is TGCGGGACAGGGGAGAGCAATCAGCCCCAGCATTTT.